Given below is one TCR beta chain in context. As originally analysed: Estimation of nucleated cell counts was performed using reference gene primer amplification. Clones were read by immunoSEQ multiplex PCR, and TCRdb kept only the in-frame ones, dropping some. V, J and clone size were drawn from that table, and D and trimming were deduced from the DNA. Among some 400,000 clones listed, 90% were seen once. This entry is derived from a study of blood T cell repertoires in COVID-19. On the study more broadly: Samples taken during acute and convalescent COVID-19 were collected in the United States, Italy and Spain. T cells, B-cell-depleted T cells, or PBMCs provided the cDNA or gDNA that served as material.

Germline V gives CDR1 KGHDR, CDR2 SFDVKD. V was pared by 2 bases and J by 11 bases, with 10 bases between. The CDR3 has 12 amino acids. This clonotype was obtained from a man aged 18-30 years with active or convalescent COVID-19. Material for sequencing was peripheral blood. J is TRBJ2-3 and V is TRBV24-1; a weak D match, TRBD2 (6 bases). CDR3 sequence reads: CATSDSGTRQYF. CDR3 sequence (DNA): TGTGCCACCAGTGATTCCGGGACTCGGCAGTATTTT.